This T cell receptor beta chain was profiled in a study of blood T cell dynamics during melanoma immunotherapy. Time point: pre-treatment baseline. Prior systemic cancer therapy, immunosuppressant use and other active malignancies excluded patients. Germline CDR1 MNHNY, CDR2 SVGAGI (reference sequence). V trimming: 8 bases; J trimming: 6 bases; junction bases outside the gene matches: 13. The CDR3 length is 14 residues. Findings of the study overall: Unlike progressors, later disease-control patients had W3 repertoires gaining clonality or diversity.

Points on this clone: Antigen unknown.

TCRdb's copy holds only in-frame clones and misses some; the assay was immunoSEQ multiplex PCR. The sample shows around 14,000 clones, 85% of them seen only once. The sequence was collected from a human donor with melanoma. This chain links TRBV6-6 with TRBJ2-7; 7 bases fit TRBD1. The sequencing here drew on blood, taken from a patient treated with checkpoint blockade. Here the CDR3 reads CASHNPTGVAEQYF. In nucleotides, the CDR3 is TGTGCCAGCCATAACCCTACAGGGGTAGCCGAGCAGTACTTC.